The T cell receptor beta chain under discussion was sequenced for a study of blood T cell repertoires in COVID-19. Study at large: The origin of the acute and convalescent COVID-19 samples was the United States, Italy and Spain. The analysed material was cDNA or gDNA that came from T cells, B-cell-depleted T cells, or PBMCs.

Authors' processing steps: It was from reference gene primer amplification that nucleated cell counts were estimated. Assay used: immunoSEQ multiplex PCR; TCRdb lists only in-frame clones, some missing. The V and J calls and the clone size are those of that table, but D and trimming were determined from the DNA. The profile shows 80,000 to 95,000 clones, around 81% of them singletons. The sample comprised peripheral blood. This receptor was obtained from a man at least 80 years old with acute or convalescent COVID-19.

The CDR3, as DNA: TGTGCCTGGAGTGTTGAGGGAGGGCGAGGCGGGGCCTGGGAGACCCAGTACTTC. Amino acids: CAWSVEGGRGGAWETQYF. The rearrangement uses TRBV30 and TRBJ2-5; 7 bases are shared with TRBD2. This CDR3 contains 18 residues. The germline V gene has CDR1 GTSNPN and CDR2 SVGIG (reference sequence). Losses at the gene ends were 0 bases for V and 5 bases for J; bases not matched to a gene: 18.